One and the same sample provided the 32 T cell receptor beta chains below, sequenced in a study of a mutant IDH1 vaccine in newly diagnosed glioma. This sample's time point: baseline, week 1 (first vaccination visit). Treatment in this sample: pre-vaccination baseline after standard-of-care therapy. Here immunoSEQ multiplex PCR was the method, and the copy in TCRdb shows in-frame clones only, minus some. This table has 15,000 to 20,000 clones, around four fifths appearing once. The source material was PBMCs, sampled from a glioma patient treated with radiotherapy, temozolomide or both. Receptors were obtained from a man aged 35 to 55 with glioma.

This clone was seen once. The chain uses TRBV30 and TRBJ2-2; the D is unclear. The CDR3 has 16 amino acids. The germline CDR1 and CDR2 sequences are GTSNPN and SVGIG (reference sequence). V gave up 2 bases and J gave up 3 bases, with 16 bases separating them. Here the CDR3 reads CAWSSGSHRHTGELFF. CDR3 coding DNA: TGTGCCTGGAGTTCCGGCAGTCATAGGCACACCGGGGAGCTGTTTTTT.

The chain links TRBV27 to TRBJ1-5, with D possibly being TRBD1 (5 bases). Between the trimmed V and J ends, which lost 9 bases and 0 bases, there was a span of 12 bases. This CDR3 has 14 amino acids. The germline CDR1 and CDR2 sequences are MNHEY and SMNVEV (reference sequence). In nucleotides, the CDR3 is TGTGCCAGTTGGGGGGGATATAGCAATCAGCCCCAGCATTTT. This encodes CASWGGYSNQPQHF.

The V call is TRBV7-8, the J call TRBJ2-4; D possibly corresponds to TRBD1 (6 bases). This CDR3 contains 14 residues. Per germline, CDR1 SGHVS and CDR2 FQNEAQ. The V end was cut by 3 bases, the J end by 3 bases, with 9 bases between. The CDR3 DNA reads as TGTGCCAGCAGCTTTGGACAGAACAAAAACATTCAGTACTTC. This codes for CASSFGQNKNIQYF. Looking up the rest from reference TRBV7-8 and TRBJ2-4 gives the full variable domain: GAGVSQSPRYKVAKRGQDVALRCDPISGHVSLFWYQQALGQGPEFLTYFQNEAQLDKSGLPSDRFFAERPEGSVSTLKIQRTQQEDSAVYLCASSFGQNKNIQYFGAGTRLSVL.

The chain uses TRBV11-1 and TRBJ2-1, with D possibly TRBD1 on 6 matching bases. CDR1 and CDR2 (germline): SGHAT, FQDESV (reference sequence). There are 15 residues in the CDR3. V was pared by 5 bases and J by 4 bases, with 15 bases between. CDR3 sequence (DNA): TGTGCCAGCAGCGAACAGCCGGGACATTACAATGAGCAGTTCTTC. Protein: CASSEQPGHYNEQFF.

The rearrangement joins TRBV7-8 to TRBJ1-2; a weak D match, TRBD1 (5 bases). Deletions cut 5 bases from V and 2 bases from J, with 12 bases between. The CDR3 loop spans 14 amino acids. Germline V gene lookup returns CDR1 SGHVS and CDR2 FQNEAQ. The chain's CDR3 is CASSIRGENYGYTF. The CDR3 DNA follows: TGTGCCAGCAGCATTCGGGGGGAAAACTATGGCTACACCTTC.

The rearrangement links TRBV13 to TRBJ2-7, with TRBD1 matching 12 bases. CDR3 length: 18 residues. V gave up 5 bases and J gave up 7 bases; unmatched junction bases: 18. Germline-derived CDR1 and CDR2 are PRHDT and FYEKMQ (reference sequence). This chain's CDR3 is CASSLRPGTGGGLREQYV. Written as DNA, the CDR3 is TGTGCCAGCAGCCTCCGTCCCGGGACAGGGGGCGGGTTGAGGGAGCAGTACGTC.

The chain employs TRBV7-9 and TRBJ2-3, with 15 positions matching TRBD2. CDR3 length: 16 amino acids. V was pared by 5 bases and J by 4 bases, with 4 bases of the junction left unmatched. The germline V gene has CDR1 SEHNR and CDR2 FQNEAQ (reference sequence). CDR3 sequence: CASSGRTSGRADTQYF. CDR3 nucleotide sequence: TGTGCCAGCAGCGGACGGACTAGCGGGAGGGCAGATACGCAGTATTTT.

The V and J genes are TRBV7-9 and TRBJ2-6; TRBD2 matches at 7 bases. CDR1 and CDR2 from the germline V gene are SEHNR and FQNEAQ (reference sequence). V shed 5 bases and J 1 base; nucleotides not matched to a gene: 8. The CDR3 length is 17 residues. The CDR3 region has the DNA TGTGCCAGCAGCCCGGGCGGGGGTCTGTCTGGGGCCAACGTCCTGACTTTC. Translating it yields CASSPGGGLSGANVLTF.

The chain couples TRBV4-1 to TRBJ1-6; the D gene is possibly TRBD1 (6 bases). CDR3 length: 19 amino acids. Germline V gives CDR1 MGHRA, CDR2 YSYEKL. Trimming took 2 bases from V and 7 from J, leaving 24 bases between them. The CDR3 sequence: CASSQPGRAGAGQNSPLHF. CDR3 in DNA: TGCGCCAGCAGCCAACCGGGCCGGGCAGGGGCCGGCCAAAATTCACCCCTCCACTTT.

CDR3: CASSQAPRGGFCLNEQFF. CDR3 sequence (DNA): TGCGCCAGCAGCCAAGCCCCAAGGGGGGGCTTCTGTCTGAATGAGCAGTTCTTC. This chain connects TRBV4-1 to TRBJ2-1; D might be TRBD2 (7 bases). The CDR3 runs 18 residues. Germline CDR1 MGHRA, CDR2 YSYEKL. Trimming removed 1 base at V and 7 bases at J, with 23 bases between.

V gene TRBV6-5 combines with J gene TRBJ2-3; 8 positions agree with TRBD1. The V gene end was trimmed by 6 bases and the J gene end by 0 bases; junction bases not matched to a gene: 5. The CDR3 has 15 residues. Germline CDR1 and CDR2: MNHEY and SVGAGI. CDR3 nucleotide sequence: TGTGCCAGCAGCACCACAGGGGGTAGCACAGATACGCAGTATTTT. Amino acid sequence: CASSTTGGSTDTQYF.

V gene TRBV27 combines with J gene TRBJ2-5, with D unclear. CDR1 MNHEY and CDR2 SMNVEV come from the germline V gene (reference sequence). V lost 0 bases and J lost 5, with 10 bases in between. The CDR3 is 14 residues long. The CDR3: CASSLSAQTETQYF. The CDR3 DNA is TGTGCCAGCAGTTTATCTGCCCAGACGGAGACCCAGTACTTC.

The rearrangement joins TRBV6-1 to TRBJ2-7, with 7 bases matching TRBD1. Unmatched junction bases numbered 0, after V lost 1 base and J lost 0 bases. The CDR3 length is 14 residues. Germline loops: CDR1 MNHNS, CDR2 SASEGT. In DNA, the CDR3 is TGTGCCAGCAGTGAAGGGGACAGCTCCTACGAGCAGTACTTC. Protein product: CASSEGDSSYEQYF.

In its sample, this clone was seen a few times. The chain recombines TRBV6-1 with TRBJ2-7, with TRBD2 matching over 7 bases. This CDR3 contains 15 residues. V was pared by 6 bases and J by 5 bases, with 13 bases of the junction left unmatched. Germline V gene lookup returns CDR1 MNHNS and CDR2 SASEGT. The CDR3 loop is CASRKGRGIRDEQYV. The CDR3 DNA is TGTGCCAGCAGGAAGGGGCGGGGGATTCGGGACGAGCAGTACGTC.

CDR3 DNA sequence: TGTGCCAGCAGGCGTCAATATGTGGGGGACAGGGCCGTCCAAGAGACCCAGTACTTC. The encoded protein is CASRRQYVGDRAVQETQYF. This chain joins TRBV7-8 and TRBJ2-5; 9 bases agree with TRBD1. Germline CDR1 is SGHVS and CDR2 is FQNEAQ. The CDR3 has 19 amino acids. The J segment lost 1 base and the V segment lost 6 bases, leaving 18 bases of the junction unmatched.

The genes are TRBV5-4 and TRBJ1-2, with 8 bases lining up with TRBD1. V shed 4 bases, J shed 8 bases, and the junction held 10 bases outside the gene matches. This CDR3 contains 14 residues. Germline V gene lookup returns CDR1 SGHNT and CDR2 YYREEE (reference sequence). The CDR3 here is CASSEPQGAVGYTF. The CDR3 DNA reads TGTGCCAGCAGCGAACCTCAGGGGGCGGTAGGCTACACCTTC.

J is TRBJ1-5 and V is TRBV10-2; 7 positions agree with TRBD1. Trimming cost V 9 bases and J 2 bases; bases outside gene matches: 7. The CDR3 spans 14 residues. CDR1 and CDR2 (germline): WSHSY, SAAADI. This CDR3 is CASQATGGNQPQHF. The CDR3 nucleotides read TGCGCCAGTCAAGCTACAGGGGGCAATCAGCCCCAGCATTTT.

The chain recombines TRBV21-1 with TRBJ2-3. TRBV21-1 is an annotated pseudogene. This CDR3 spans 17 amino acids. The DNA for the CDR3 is TGTGCCAGCAGCAAAGCGTCGGGCACAAAGGGCGCAGATACGCAGTATTTT. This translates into CASSKASGTKGADTQYF.

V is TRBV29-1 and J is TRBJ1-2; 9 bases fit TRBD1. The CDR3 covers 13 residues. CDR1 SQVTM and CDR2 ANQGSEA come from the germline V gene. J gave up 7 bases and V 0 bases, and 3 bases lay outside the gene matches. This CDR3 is CSVEEEGQGGYTF. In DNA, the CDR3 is TGCAGCGTTGAAGAGGAGGGACAGGGTGGCTACACCTTC.

This CDR3 is CASSSGWGTNQPQHF. The CDR3, as DNA: TGTGCCAGCAGCTCCGGATGGGGTACGAATCAGCCCCAGCATTTT. V usage is TRBV7-2 and J usage is TRBJ1-5, with unresolved D. Germline CDR1 is SGHTA and CDR2 is FQGNSA. The CDR3 sequence is 15 residues long. Trimming removed 4 bases from V and 4 bases from J, with 14 bases in between.

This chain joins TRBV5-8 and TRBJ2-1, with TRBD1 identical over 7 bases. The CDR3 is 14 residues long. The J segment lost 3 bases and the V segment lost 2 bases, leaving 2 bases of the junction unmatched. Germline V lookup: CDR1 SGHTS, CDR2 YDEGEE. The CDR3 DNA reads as TGTGCCAGCAGCTTACGGGACAGCTACAATGAGCAGTTCTTC. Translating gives CASSLRDSYNEQFF.

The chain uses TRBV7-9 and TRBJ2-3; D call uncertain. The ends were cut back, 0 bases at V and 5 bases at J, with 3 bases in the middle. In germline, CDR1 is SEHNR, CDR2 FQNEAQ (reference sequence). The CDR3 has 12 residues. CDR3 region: CASSLALDTQYF. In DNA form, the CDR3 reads TGTGCCAGCAGCTTAGCGTTAGATACGCAGTATTTT.

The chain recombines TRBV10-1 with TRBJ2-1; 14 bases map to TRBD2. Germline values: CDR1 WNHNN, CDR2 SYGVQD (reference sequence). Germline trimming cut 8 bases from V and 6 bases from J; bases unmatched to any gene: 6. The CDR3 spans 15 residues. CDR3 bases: TGCGCCAGCGGAACCGGGACTAGCGGGAGCAATGAGCAGTTCTTC. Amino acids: CASGTGTSGSNEQFF.

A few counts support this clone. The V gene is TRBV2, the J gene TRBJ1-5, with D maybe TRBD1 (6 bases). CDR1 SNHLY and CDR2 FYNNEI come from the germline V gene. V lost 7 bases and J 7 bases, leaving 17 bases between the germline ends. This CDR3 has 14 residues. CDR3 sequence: CASNEWEGEQPQHF. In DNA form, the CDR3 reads TGTGCCAGCAACGAATGGGAGGGGGAGCAGCCCCAGCATTTT.

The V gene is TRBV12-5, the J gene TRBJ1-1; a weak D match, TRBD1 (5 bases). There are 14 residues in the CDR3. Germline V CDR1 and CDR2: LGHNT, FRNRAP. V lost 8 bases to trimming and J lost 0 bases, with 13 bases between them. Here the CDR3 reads CASRSGLLNTEAFF. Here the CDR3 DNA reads TGTGCTAGTCGGTCGGGACTTTTGAACACTGAAGCTTTCTTT. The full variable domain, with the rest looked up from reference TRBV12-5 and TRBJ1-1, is DARVTQTPRHKVTEMGQEVTMRCQPILGHNTVFWYRQTMMQGLELLAYFRNRAPLDDSGMPKDRFSAEMPDATLATLKIQPSEPRDSAVYFCASRSGLLNTEAFFGQGTRLTVV.

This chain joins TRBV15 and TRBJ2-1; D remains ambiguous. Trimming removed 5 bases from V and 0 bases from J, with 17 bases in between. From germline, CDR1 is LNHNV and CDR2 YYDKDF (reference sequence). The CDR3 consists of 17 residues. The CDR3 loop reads CATSARTQDPSYNEQFF. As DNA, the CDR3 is TGTGCCACCAGCGCCCGGACCCAGGATCCCTCCTACAATGAGCAGTTCTTC.

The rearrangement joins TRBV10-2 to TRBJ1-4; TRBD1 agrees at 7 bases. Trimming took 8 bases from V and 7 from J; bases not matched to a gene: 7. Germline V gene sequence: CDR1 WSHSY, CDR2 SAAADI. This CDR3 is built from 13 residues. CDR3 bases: TGCGCCAGCCGAACGACAGGGACTGAAAAACTGTTTTTT. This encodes CASRTTGTEKLFF.

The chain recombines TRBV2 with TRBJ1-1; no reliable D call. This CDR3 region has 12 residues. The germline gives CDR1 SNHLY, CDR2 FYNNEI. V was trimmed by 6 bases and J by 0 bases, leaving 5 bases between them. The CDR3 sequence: CASRGMNTEAFF. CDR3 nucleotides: TGTGCCAGCAGGGGTATGAACACTGAAGCTTTCTTT.

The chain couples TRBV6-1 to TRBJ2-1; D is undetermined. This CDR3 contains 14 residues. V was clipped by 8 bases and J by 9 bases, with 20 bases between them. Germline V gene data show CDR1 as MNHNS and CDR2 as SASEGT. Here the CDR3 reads CASGYGPPSGEQFF. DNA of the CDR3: TGTGCCAGCGGGTACGGACCCCCCTCCGGTGAGCAGTTCTTC.

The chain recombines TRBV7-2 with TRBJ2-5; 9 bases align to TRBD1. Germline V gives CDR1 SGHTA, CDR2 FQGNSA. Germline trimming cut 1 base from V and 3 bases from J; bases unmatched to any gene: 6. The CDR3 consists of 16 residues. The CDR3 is CASSLVGTGPEETQYF. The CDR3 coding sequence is TGTGCCAGCAGCTTAGTGGGGACAGGGCCGGAAGAGACCCAGTACTTC.

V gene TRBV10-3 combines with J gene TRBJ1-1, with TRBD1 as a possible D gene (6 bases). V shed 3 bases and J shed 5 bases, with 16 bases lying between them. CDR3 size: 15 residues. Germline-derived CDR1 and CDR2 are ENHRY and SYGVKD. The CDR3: CAISEAGGTGTEAFF. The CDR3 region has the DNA TGTGCCATCAGTGAAGCGGGGGGCACGGGGACTGAAGCTTTCTTT.

The CDR3: CAISESRGTLYGYTF. In DNA, the CDR3 is TGTGCCATCAGTGAGTCGCGAGGAACTCTCTATGGCTACACCTTC. This chain uses TRBV10-3 with TRBJ1-2; D uncertain. Trimming removed 0 bases from V and 4 bases from J, with 12 bases in between. Per germline, CDR1 ENHRY and CDR2 SYGVKD. The CDR3 length is 15 residues.